This TCR beta chain was captured by sequencing in a study of shared clonotypes between healthy human individuals. Study-wide results and limits: Researchers sampled only blood; tissue repertoires likely differ. Clonotypes which were not shared had lower generation probabilities than clonotypes that all four donors shared.

A note on this clone: Its antigen is unknown.

The CDR3 extends over 15 amino acids. Per germline, CDR1 SGHTA and CDR2 FQGNSA. The V gene end was trimmed by 1 base and the J gene end by 7 bases; junction bases not matched to a gene: 10. Authors' data handling: Filtering differed because ImmunoSEQ produced junction-only sequences that carried no quality scores. TCRdb's copy holds only in-frame clones and misses some; the assay was immunoSEQ multiplex PCR. That table gives V, J and clone size, and the DNA gave D and trimming. The table has some 1 million clones, about 70% seen once. The sequenced material came from memory CD4+ T cells sorted from blood. The sample's subset: CD45RA-negative fraction. The source is a man aged 18-30 years in good health. The V call is TRBV7-2, the J call TRBJ2-7; 7 positions match TRBD2. CDR3 region: CASSLESASGREQYF. The CDR3 bases are TGTGCCAGCAGCTTAGAGTCGGCTAGCGGTCGGGAGCAGTACTTC.